This T cell receptor (beta chain) was sequenced in a study of beta chain features in type 1 diabetes. Between the trimmed V and J ends, which lost 6 bases and 5 bases, there was a span of 18 bases. CDR1 and CDR2 (germline): ENHRY, SYGVKD. The CDR3 sequence is 15 residues long. Expressed TCRB transcripts were sequenced because the isolated RNA had all been reverse transcribed beforehand. The method was immunoSEQ multiplex PCR; TCRdb's version includes in-frame clones alone and lacks a portion of them. The profile shows 120,000 to 150,000 clones, around 50% of them singletons. The purity of all sorted populations exceeded 98%.

The chain has TRBV10-3 and TRBJ2-3; tentative D call: TRBD1 (6 bases). The clonotype comes from a man younger than 30 in good health. Sequenced: Tregs from blood. CDR3 amino acids: CAIRGTGISGDTQYF. Here the CDR3 DNA reads TGTGCCATCAGAGGTACAGGGATTTCGGGAGATACGCAGTATTTT.